This record concerns one T cell receptor beta chain sequence. Libraries were prepared by immunoSEQ multiplex PCR; TCRdb keeps only in-frame clonotypes and omits some of them. The sample holds approximately 31,000 clones, more than 85% seen once. This entry comes from a study of neoadjuvant nivolumab and ipilimumab in lung cancer. The length of the CDR3 is 13 residues. V was trimmed by 1 base and J by 0 bases, leaving 2 bases between them. The sample here was peripheral blood, taken after neoadjuvant nivolumab, alone or with ipilimumab, at or shortly before surgery. The genes are TRBV5-3 and TRBJ2-1; no definite D call. TRBV5-3 has ORF status, its function being uncertain. This TCR was recovered from an adult with non-small cell lung cancer. This CDR3 is CARSLSSYNEQFF. In nucleotides, the CDR3 is TGTGCCAGAAGCTTGAGCTCCTACAATGAGCAGTTCTTC.